This T cell receptor beta chain was documented in a study of beta chain features in type 1 diabetes. Every bit of the isolated RNA underwent reverse transcription, so sequencing read expressed TCRB transcripts. The average read count of naive, central memory and regulatory T cell samples was around 3.6 million. The table came from immunoSEQ multiplex PCR; TCRdb's copy has only in-frame clones and leaves some out. Of 130,000 to 150,000 clones in the sample, around a tenth were seen once. In all sorted populations, purity surpassed 98%. CDR1 and CDR2 from the germline V gene are SEHNR and FQNEAQ (reference sequence). This CDR3 has 15 residues. V dropped 3 bases and J dropped 7; count of bases not matched to a gene: 6. This clone was counted only a few times. Its antigen remains unidentified. Study results and limitations: Highly expressing activated T cells could be over-counted with a cDNA template. Resolution of whether HLA type affects TCRB rearrangement was not achieved here.

The sequencing input was central memory CD4+ T cells from blood. V gene TRBV7-9 combines with J gene TRBJ2-1; TRBD2 matches 10 bases. This receptor was identified in a young man in good health. The CDR3 is CASSLSGGGGNEQFF. CDR3 DNA: TGTGCCAGCAGCTTGAGCGGGGGGGGCGGGAATGAGCAGTTCTTC.